What follows are 17 T cell receptor beta chains derived from one specimen sequenced in a study of radiation and T cells in renal cell carcinoma. Here immunoSEQ multiplex PCR was the method, and the copy in TCRdb shows in-frame clones only, minus some. The repertoire holds 150,000 or so clones, with about 85% as singletons. Time point specified: baseline pretreatment blood. Treatment specified: 15 Gy SBRT to primary tumor, nephrectomy 4 weeks later. The source was blood, collected from a patient whose treatment included radiotherapy and nephrectomy. The receptors derive from a woman between 65 and 79 years old with renal cell carcinoma.

This chain uses TRBV7-2 with TRBJ1-3; D call uncertain. The V end lost 4 bases, the J end lost 0 bases, and 10 bases lay between the germline ends. Germline CDR1 and CDR2: SGHTA and FQGNSA. The CDR3 is 15 residues long. CDR3 residues: CASSSRHSSGNTIYF. The CDR3 DNA is TGTGCCAGCAGCTCCAGACACTCCTCTGGAAACACCATATATTTT.

The CDR3 loop reads CASSPPHGGGELYEQYF. The CDR3 DNA follows: TGTGCCAGCTCACCTCCCCACGGTGGGGGGGAACTCTACGAGCAGTACTTC. The chain joins TRBV18 to TRBJ2-7; 7 bases match TRBD2. Germline CDR1 is KGHSH and CDR2 is LQKENI. The junction had 14 bases not matched to a gene; V was cut back by 3 bases and J by 3 bases. The CDR3 loop spans 17 amino acids.

This clone came up once. The rearrangement links TRBV7-6 to TRBJ2-3, with TRBD2 matching over 8 bases. Germline CDR1 is SGHVS and CDR2 is FNYEAQ. V gave up 3 bases and J gave up 0 bases; unmatched junction bases: 5. CDR3 length: 16 amino acids. The CDR3 is CASSLGSGGSTDTQYF. CDR3 DNA sequence: TGTGCCAGCAGCTTGGGGAGCGGGGGAAGCACAGATACGCAGTATTTT.

J is TRBJ1-2 and V is TRBV29-1; tentatively, D is TRBD1 (5 bases). The CDR3 is 12 amino acids. The V gene lost 5 bases and the J gene lost 8 bases, with 15 bases spanning the gap. The V gene's germline CDR1 is SQVTM and CDR2 ANQGSEA. CDR3 sequence (DNA): TGCAGCGTTATAGGGGCCCTGGCGGGCTACACCTTC. Translation gives CSVIGALAGYTF.

This clone was picked up one time. V is TRBV6-5 and J is TRBJ1-5; no reliable D call. V lost 3 bases, J lost 4 bases, and 7 bases lay in between. Germline assignment: CDR1 MNHEY and CDR2 SVGAGI. This CDR3 spans 13 amino acids. The CDR3 spells CASSYFINQPQHF. The CDR3 coding sequence is TGTGCCAGCAGTTATTTCATAAATCAGCCCCAGCATTTT.

A single count supports this clone. This chain uses TRBV10-3 with TRBJ2-3, with 10 bases identical to TRBD2. Germline CDR1 is ENHRY and CDR2 is SYGVKD. J lost 1 base, V lost 2 bases, and 6 bases had no gene match. The CDR3 length is 17 residues. This chain's CDR3 is CAISEGSGGAGTDTQYF. The CDR3 DNA reads as TGTGCCATCAGTGAGGGGAGCGGGGGGGCCGGCACAGATACGCAGTATTTT.

This rearrangement joins TRBV11-2 to TRBJ2-7; TRBD2 is a possible D gene (5 bases). The CDR3 loop spans 12 amino acids. Trimming took off 5 bases at V and 4 bases at J, with 9 bases between the two ends. Germline values: CDR1 SGHAT, CDR2 FQNNGV. The CDR3 reads CASSTDSYEQYF. The CDR3 DNA is TGTGCCAGCAGCACGGACTCTTACGAGCAGTACTTC.

The V call is TRBV5-4, the J call TRBJ2-2, with D uncertain. V lost 4 bases and J lost 5, with 18 bases in between. Germline CDR1 reads SGHNT; CDR2 reads YYREEE (reference sequence). This CDR3 comprises 16 residues. The DNA of the CDR3 is TGTGCCAGCAGCCTCCCCGGGCGCGTGGAAACCGGGGAGCTGTTTTTT. Protein product: CASSLPGRVETGELFF.

V and J are TRBV7-8 and TRBJ1-2, with D hard to call. Per the germline V gene, CDR1 is SGHVS and CDR2 is FQNEAQ. V dropped 2 bases and J dropped 4 bases, with 8 bases sitting between them. This CDR3 comprises 13 residues. The CDR3 nucleotides are TGTGCCAGCAGCTTACGGGAAAGCTATGGCTACACCTTC. Amino acids: CASSLRESYGYTF.

The chain recombines TRBV4-3 with TRBJ1-6; maybe TRBD1 (6 bases). The V end lost 2 bases, the J end lost 7 bases, and 18 bases lay between the germline ends. The CDR3 is 17 residues long. Germline CDR1 reads LGHNA; CDR2 reads YSLEER. The DNA for the CDR3 is TGCGCCAGCAGCCAAACATCCGGCCCGGACAGAAATTCACCCCTCCACTTT. Translating it yields CASSQTSGPDRNSPLHF.

The gene calls are TRBV5-6 and TRBJ2-5; maybe TRBD2 (6 bases). The CDR3 contains 15 residues. The germline V gene has CDR1 SGHDT and CDR2 YYEEEE. V was shortened by 2 bases and J by 5 bases, with 16 bases between the two germline ends. The CDR3 sequence is CASSFPSGVRETQYF. CDR3 coding DNA: TGTGCCAGCAGCTTCCCCTCGGGGGTACGGGAGACCCAGTACTTC.

CDR3 coding DNA: TGTGCCAGCAGTAAATCGGGGATTCAAGAGACCCAGTACTTC. Translated: CASSKSGIQETQYF. The V gene is TRBV6-5, the J gene TRBJ2-5; possibly TRBD2 for D (5 bases). The CDR3 loop spans 14 amino acids. V lost 5 bases and J lost 2, with 12 bases in between. Germline V gene data show CDR1 as MNHEY and CDR2 as SVGAGI.

This sequence joins TRBV2 and TRBJ2-3; D is uncertain. The V gene's germline CDR1 is SNHLY and CDR2 FYNNEI. CDR3 length equals 13 residues. V gave up 8 bases and J gave up 6 bases, with 15 bases separating them. In DNA form, the CDR3 reads TGTGCCAGCGGCGGCAGGCCGAAGGATACGCAGTATTTT. Its protein is CASGGRPKDTQYF.

The chain joins TRBV10-3 to TRBJ2-1, with TRBD2 identical over 15 bases. Looked up from germline, CDR1 is ENHRY and CDR2 is SYGVKD. Germline trimming cut 6 bases from V and 8 bases from J; bases unmatched to any gene: 8. This CDR3 has 16 amino acids. The CDR3 region is CAIRSGTSGGLDEQFF. In DNA, the CDR3 is TGTGCCATCAGGAGCGGGACTAGCGGGGGGTTAGATGAGCAGTTCTTC.

The rearrangement links TRBV7-8 to TRBJ2-1; 14 bases map to TRBD2. Per the germline V gene, CDR1 is SGHVS and CDR2 is FQNEAQ. The junction had 7 bases not matched to a gene; V was cut back by 5 bases and J by 1 base. The CDR3 is 18 amino acids. The DNA of the CDR3 is TGTGCCAGCAGCCGGAGACGGACTAGCGGGGGGTCCTACAATGAGCAGTTCTTC. Translated: CASSRRRTSGGSYNEQFF.

The V call is TRBV30, the J call TRBJ1-5; TRBD1 might be the D (5 bases). Germline V gene lookup returns CDR1 GTSNPN and CDR2 SVGIG (reference sequence). The CDR3 spans 15 residues. Trimming cost V 0 bases and J 2 bases, with 11 bases left between them. The CDR3 here is CAWSVWGEGNQPQHF. CDR3 in DNA: TGTGCCTGGAGTGTATGGGGCGAGGGCAATCAGCCCCAGCATTTT. The variable domain in full, completed from reference TRBV30 and TRBJ1-5, reads SQTIHQWPATLVQPVGSPLSLECTVEGTSNPNLYWYRQAAGRGLQLLFYSVGIGQISSEVPQNLSASRPQDRQFILSSKKLLLSDSGFYLCAWSVWGEGNQPQHFGDGTRLSIL.

V gene TRBV5-4 combines with J gene TRBJ1-1; TRBD1 matches 7 bases. This CDR3 spans 14 amino acids. V shed 2 bases and J 4 bases; nucleotides not matched to a gene: 5. Germline CDR1 reads SGHNT; CDR2 reads YYREEE (reference sequence). The CDR3 DNA is TGTGCCAGCAGCTTATCAGGGGGTAGCACTGAAGCTTTCTTT. It is translated as CASSLSGGSTEAFF.